This TCR beta chain was sequenced for a study of cytomegalovirus exposure and HLA in healthy donors. Worth noting for this clone: Its antigen is not identified.

PCR used 60 Vbeta primers and 13 Jbeta primers. Generated by immunoSEQ multiplex PCR, the TCRdb table keeps only in-frame clones and is missing some. The sample consists of some 150,000 clones, 80% to 85% of them appearing once. The length of the CDR3 is 15 residues. Looked up from germline, CDR1 is SGHVS and CDR2 is FNYEAQ. V lost 0 bases, J lost 5 bases, and 7 bases stayed unmatched. Study-wide points: Cytomegalovirus status was reportedly diagnosed by the classifier with high sensitivity and specificity. A previous analysis found most TCR beta V segments productive roughly 87% or roughly 30% of the time. The authors later found HLA-associated TCR beta chains more clonally expanded than equally common others.

What was sequenced was PBMCs. The source of this sequence is a woman aged 45-60 years in good health and CMV-seropositive. The rearrangement links TRBV7-6 to TRBJ2-7; TRBD2 matches 7 bases. The CDR3 DNA reads as TGTGCCAGCAGCTTAGCCACGGGGGGTCCGGACGAGCAGTACTTC. Translating gives CASSLATGGPDEQYF.